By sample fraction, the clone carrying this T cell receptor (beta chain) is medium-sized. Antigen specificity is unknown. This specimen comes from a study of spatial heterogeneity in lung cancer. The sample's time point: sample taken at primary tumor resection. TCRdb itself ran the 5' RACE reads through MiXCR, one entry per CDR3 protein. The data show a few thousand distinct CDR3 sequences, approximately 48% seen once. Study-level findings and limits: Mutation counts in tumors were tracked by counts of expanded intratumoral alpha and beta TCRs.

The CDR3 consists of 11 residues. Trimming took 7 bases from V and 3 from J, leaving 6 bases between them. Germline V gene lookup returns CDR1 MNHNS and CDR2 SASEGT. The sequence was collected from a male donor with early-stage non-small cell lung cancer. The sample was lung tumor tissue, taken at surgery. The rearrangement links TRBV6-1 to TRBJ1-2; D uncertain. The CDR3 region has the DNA TGTGCCAGCATAGATGACTATGGCTACACCTTC. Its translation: CASIDDYGYTF.